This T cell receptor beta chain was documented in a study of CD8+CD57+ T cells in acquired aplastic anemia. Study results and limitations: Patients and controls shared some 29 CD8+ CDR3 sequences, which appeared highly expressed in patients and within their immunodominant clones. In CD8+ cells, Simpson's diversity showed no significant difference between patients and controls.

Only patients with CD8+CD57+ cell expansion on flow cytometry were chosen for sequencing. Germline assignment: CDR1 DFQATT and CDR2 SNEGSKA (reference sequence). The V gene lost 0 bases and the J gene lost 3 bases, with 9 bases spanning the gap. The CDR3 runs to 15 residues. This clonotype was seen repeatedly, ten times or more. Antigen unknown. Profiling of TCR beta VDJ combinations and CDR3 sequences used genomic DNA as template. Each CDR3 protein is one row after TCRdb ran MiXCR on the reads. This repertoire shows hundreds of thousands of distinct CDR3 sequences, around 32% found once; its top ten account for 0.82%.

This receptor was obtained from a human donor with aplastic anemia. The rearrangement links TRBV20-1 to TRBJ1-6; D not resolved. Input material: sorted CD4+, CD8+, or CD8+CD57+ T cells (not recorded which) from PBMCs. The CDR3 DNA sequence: TGCAGTGCTAGAGATACGCCGAACTATAATTCACCCCTCCACTTT. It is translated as CSARDTPNYNSPLHF.